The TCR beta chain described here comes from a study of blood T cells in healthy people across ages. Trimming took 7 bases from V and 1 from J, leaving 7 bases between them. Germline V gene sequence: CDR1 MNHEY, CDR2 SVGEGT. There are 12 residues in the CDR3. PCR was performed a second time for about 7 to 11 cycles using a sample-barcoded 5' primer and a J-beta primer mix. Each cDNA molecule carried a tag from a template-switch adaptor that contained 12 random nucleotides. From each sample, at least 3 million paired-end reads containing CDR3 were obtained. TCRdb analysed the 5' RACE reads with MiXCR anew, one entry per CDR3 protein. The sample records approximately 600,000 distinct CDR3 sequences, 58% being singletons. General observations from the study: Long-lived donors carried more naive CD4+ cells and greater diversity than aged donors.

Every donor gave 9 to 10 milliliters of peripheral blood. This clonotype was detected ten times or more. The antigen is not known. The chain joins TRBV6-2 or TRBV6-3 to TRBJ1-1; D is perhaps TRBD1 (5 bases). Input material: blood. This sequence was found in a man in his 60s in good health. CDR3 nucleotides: TGTGCCAGCAACCAGGGGAACACTGAAGCTTTCTTT. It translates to CASNQGNTEAFF.